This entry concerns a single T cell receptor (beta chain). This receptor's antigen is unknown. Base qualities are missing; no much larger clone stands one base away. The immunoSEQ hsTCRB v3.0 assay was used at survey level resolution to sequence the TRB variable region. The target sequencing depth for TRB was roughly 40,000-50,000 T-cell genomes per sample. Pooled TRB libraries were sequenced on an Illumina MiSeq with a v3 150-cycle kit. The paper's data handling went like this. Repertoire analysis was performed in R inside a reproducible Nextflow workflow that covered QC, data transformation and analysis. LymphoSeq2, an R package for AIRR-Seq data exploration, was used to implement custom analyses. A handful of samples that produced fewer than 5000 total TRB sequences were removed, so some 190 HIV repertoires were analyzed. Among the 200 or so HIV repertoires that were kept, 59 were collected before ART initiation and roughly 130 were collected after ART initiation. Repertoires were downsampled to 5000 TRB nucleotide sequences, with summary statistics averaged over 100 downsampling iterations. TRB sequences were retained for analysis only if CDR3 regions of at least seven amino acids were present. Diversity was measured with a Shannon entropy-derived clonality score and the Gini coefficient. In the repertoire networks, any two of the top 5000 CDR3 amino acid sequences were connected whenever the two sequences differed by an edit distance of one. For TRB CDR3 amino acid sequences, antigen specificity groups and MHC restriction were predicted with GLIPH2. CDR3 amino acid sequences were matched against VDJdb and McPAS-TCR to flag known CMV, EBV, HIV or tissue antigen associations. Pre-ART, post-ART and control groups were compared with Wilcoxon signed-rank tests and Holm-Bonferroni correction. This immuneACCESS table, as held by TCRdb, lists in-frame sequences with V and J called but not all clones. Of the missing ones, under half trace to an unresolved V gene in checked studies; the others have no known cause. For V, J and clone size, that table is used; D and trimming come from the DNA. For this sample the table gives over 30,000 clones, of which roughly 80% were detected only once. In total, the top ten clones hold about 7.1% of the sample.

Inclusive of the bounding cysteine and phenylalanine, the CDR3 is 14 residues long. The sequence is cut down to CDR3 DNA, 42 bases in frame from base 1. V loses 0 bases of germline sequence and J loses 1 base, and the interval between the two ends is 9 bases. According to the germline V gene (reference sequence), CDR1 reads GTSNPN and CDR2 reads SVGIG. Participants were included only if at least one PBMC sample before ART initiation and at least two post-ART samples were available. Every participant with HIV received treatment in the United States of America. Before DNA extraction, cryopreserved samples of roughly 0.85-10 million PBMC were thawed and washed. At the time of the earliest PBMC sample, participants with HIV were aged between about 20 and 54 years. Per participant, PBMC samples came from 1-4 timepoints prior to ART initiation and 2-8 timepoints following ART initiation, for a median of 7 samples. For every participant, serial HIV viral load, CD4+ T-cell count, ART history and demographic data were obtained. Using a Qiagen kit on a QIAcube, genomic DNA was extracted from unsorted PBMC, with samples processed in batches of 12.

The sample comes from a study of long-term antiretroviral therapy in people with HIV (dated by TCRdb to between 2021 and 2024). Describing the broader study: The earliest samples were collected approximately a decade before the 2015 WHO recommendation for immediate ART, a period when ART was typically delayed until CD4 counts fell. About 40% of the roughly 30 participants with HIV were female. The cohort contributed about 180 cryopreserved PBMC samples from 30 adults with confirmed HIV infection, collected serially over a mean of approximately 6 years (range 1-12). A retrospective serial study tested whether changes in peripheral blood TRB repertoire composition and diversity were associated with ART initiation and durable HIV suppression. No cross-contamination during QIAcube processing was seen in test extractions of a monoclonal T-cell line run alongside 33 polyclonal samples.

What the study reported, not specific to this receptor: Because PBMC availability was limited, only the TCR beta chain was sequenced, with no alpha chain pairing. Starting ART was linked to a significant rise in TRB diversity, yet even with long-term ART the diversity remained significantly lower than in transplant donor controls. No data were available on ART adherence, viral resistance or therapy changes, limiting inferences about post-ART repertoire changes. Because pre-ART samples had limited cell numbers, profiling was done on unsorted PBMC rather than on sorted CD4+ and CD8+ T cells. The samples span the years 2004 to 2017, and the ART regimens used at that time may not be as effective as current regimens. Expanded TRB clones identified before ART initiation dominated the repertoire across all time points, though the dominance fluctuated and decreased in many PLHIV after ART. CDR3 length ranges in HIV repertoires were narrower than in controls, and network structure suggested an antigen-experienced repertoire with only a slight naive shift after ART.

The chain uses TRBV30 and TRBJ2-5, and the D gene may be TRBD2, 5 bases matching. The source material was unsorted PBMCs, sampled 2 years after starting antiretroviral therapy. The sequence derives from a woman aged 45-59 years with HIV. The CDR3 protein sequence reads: CAWSVPGSQETQYF. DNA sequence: TGTGCCTGGAGTGTACCGGGGTCCCAAGAGACCCAGTACTTC.